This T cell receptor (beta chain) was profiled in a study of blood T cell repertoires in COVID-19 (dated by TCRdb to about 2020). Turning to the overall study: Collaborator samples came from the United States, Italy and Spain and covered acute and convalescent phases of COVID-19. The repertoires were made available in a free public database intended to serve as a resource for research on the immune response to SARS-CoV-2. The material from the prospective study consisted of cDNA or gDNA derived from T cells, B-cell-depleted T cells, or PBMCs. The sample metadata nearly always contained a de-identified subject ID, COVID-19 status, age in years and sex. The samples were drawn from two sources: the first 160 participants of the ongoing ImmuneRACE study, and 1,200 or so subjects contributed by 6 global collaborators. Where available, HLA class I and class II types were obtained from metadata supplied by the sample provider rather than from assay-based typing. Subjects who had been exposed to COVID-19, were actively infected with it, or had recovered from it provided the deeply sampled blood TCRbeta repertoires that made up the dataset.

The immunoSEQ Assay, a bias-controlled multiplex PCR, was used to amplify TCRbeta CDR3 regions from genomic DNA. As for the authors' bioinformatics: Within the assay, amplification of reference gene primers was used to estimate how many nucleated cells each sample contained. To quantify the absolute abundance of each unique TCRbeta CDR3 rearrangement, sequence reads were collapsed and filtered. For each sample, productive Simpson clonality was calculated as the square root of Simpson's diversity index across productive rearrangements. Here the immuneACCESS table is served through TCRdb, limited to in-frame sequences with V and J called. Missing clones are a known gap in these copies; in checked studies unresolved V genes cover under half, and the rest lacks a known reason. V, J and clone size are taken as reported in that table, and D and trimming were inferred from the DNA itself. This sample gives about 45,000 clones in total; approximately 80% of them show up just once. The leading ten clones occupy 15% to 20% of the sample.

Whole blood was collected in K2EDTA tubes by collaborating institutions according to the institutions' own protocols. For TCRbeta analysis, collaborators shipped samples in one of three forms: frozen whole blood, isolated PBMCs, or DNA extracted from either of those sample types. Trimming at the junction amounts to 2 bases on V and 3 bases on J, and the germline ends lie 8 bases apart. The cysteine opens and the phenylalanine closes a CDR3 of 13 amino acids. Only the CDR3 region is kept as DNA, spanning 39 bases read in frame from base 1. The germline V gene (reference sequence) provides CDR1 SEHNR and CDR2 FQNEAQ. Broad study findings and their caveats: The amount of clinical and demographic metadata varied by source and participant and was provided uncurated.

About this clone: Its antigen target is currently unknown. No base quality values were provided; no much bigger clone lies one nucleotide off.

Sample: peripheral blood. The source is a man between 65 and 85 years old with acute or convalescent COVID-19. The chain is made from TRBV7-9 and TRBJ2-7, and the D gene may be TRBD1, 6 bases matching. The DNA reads TGTGCCAGCAGCTTAATCAGGGGCTACGAGCAGTACTTC. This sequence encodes CASSLIRGYEQYF.